What follows are 29 T cell receptor beta chains derived from one specimen sequenced in a study of T cell responses to AZD1222 COVID-19 vaccine. Repertoires were generated with immunoSEQ multiplex PCR, while TCRdb's copy carries only in-frame clones and drops some. The data show approximately 93,000 clones, roughly 90% seen once. This specimen consisted of peripheral blood, obtained 28 days after the second AZD1222 dose. The receptor source for this set is an adult who received the AZD1222 COVID-19 vaccine.

The V gene is TRBV3-1 (or the pseudogene TRBV3-2), the J gene TRBJ1-5; D is ambiguous. CDR1 is LGHDT, CDR2 YNNKEL, per germline (reference sequence). The CDR3 is 14 residues long. Between the trimmed V and J ends, which lost 5 bases and 0 bases, there was a span of 8 bases. The CDR3 nucleotides are TGTGCCAGCAGCTACAGTAATAGCAATCAGCCCCAGCATTTT. This encodes CASSYSNSNQPQHF.

The J gene is TRBJ2-2, the V gene TRBV28, with 9 positions matching TRBD1. This CDR3 spans 15 amino acids. Germline-derived CDR1 and CDR2 are MDHEN and SYDVKM. Trimming took 5 bases from V and 1 from J; bases not matched to a gene: 2. The CDR3 DNA follows: TGTGCCAGCAGTACGGGACAGGGGAACACCGGGGAGCTGTTTTTT. It encodes CASSTGQGNTGELFF.

The chain couples TRBV6-5 to TRBJ2-6; D is uncertain. The CDR3 contains 15 residues. V was trimmed by 8 bases and J by 0 bases, leaving 11 bases between them. From germline, CDR1 is MNHEY and CDR2 SVGAGI. The CDR3 DNA is TGTGCCAGCGGCCCGGGTCTCTCTGGGGCCAACGTCCTGACTTTC. It specifies CASGPGLSGANVLTF.

The V call is TRBV27, the J call TRBJ1-2; 9 bases align to TRBD1. CDR1 is MNHEY, CDR2 SMNVEV, per germline (reference sequence). This CDR3 is 14 amino acids long. After removal of 4 bases from V and 4 bases from J, the junction contained 4 bases not matched to a gene. The CDR3 here is CASSSGQGIYGYTF. The CDR3 region has the DNA TGTGCCAGCAGTTCTGGACAGGGGATCTATGGCTACACCTTC.

The V call is TRBV7-3, the J call TRBJ2-2; 11 bases match TRBD1. Germline trimming cut 5 bases from V and 6 bases from J; bases unmatched to any gene: 2. The CDR3 is made up of 14 amino acids. Germline V gene sequence: CDR1 SGHTA, CDR2 FQGTGA. The CDR3: CASSTGQGAGELFF. The CDR3 DNA sequence: TGTGCCAGCAGCACGGGACAGGGGGCCGGGGAGCTGTTTTTT.

The chain links TRBV2 to TRBJ2-7; D gene ambiguous. CDR3 length equals 11 residues. In germline, CDR1 is SNHLY, CDR2 FYNNEI. In DNA, the CDR3 is TGTGCCAGCAGGGAAGCTGGGGTGCAGTACGTC. Translation: CASREAGVQYV.

The gene calls are TRBV19 and TRBJ2-1, with D unresolved. This CDR3 contains 13 residues. The germline V gene has CDR1 LNHDA and CDR2 SQIVND (reference sequence). Trimming removed 1 base from V and 12 bases from J, with 13 bases in between. The CDR3 region has the DNA TGTGCCAGTAGTATAGGTCCTTTCCCTACGCAGTTCTTC. Its protein is CASSIGPFPTQFF.

The chain combines TRBV24-1 with TRBJ2-3, with D perhaps matching TRBD1 or TRBD2 (5 bases each). The CDR3 runs to 14 residues. V was clipped by 4 bases and J by 6 bases, with 13 bases between them. Germline V gene data show CDR1 as KGHDR and CDR2 as SFDVKD. CDR3 sequence (DNA): TGTGCCACCAGTGAATCGGGGCGAGGGGATACGCAGTATTTT. Translation: CATSESGRGDTQYF.

This chain connects TRBV7-9 to TRBJ1-6, with D possibly TRBD1 on 6 matching bases. V lost 5 bases, J lost 0 bases, and 17 bases lay in between. This CDR3 has 18 amino acids. Germline CDR1 is SEHNR and CDR2 is FQNEAQ (reference sequence). CDR3 DNA: TGTGCCAGCAGCCAACCGGGACACGAGAGCTCCTATAATTCACCCCTCCACTTT. It translates to CASSQPGHESSYNSPLHF.

In this sample, this clone turned up once. V gene TRBV7-8 combines with J gene TRBJ1-5, with D tentatively TRBD1 (5 bases). This CDR3 spans 12 amino acids. V gave up 10 bases and J gave up 2 bases, with 9 bases separating them. Germline V gives CDR1 SGHVS, CDR2 FQNEAQ. In DNA, the CDR3 is TGTGCCACCGGGGGGGGCAATCAGCCCCAGCATTTT. Its translation is CATGGGNQPQHF.

The chain recombines TRBV7-2 with TRBJ1-2, with 10 bases aligning to TRBD1. After removal of 5 bases from V and 5 bases from J, the junction contained 17 bases not matched to a gene. CDR1 and CDR2 from the germline V gene are SGHTA and FQGNSA. This CDR3 region has 18 residues. CDR3 sequence reads: CASSPSSRDRGVVYGYTF. DNA for the CDR3: TGTGCCAGCAGCCCCTCATCCCGGGACAGGGGTGTTGTGTATGGCTACACCTTC.

CDR3 region: CASSTLDRGPLAKNIQYF. Written as DNA, the CDR3 is TGTGCCAGCTCAACCCTGGACAGGGGACCCCTAGCCAAAAACATTCAGTACTTC. This sequence joins TRBV18 and TRBJ2-4; TRBD1 agrees at 9 bases. Germline CDR1 KGHSH, CDR2 LQKENI. With V trimmed by 5 bases and J by 0 bases, 11 bases remained unmatched. The CDR3 contains 18 residues.

J is TRBJ1-1 and V is TRBV7-8; D is unclear. Trimming shortened V by 1 base and J by 0 bases, and 3 bases separated the two germline ends. Germline CDR1 SGHVS, CDR2 FQNEAQ. This CDR3 has 13 amino acids. The CDR3 DNA reads TGTGCCAGCAGCTTAGACGTGAACACTGAAGCTTTCTTT. Protein product: CASSLDVNTEAFF. Variable domain in full (rest from reference TRBV7-8 and TRBJ1-1): GAGVSQSPRYKVAKRGQDVALRCDPISGHVSLFWYQQALGQGPEFLTYFQNEAQLDKSGLPSDRFFAERPEGSVSTLKIQRTQQEDSAVYLCASSLDVNTEAFFGQGTRLTVV.

The V gene is TRBV4-1, the J gene TRBJ1-5; possibly TRBD1 for D (6 bases). CDR3 length: 15 residues. Germline V gene lookup returns CDR1 MGHRA and CDR2 YSYEKL. The germline V and J ends were trimmed by 1 base and 4 bases, with 11 bases remaining between them. The CDR3 loop reads CASSQVWGANQPQHF. The DNA of the CDR3 is TGCGCCAGCAGCCAAGTATGGGGGGCGAATCAGCCCCAGCATTTT.

The J gene is TRBJ1-2, the V gene TRBV5-1; D remains ambiguous. Trimming took off 0 bases at V and 4 bases at J, with 10 bases between the two ends. From germline, CDR1 is SGHRS and CDR2 YFSETQ. The CDR3 is 14 amino acids. The CDR3 spells CASSLDSATYGYTF. The CDR3 DNA reads TGCGCCAGCAGCTTGGATTCGGCAACCTATGGCTACACCTTC.

This chain connects TRBV5-1 to TRBJ1-2; TRBD1 aligns across 8 bases. The junction had 4 bases not matched to a gene; V was cut back by 3 bases and J by 6 bases. The germline V gene has CDR1 SGHRS and CDR2 YFSETQ. This CDR3 is 13 amino acids long. For the CDR3, the DNA is TGCGCCAGCAGCTCCTTGACAGGGGATGGCTACACCTTC. Translation: CASSSLTGDGYTF.

The gene calls are TRBV9 and TRBJ2-1, with a possible D match to TRBD2 (5 bases). Germline CDR1 and CDR2: SGDLS and YYNGEE. The CDR3 is 12 amino acids. Trimming left V 3 bases short and J 9 bases short, with 10 bases between. The CDR3 protein is CASSGLAFEQFF. The CDR3 DNA reads TGTGCCAGCAGCGGGCTAGCCTTTGAGCAGTTCTTC.

This chain links TRBV28 with TRBJ1-1; D is uncertain. V was trimmed by 3 bases and J by 5 bases, leaving 7 bases between them. The CDR3 has 12 residues. Germline values: CDR1 MDHEN, CDR2 SYDVKM. The CDR3 loop reads CASSFTGTEAFF. CDR3 coding DNA: TGTGCCAGCAGTTTTACCGGAACTGAAGCTTTCTTT.

This chain connects TRBV2 to TRBJ1-6; D remains unclear. Looked up from germline, CDR1 is SNHLY and CDR2 is FYNNEI. The CDR3 runs 13 residues. V lost 7 bases, J lost 7 bases, and 11 bases lay in between. As DNA, the CDR3 is TGTGCCAGCAAAGAGGACCGCAATTCACCCCTCCACTTT. Amino acids: CASKEDRNSPLHF.

The J gene is TRBJ2-5, the V gene TRBV9, with 7 bases fitting TRBD2. The V segment lost 0 bases and the J segment 5 bases; nucleotides outside the gene matches: 7. This CDR3 region has 15 residues. The V gene's germline CDR1 is SGDLS and CDR2 YYNGEE. CDR3 sequence reads: CASSVVGGLWETQYF. In DNA form, the CDR3 reads TGTGCCAGCAGCGTAGTCGGGGGGTTGTGGGAGACCCAGTACTTC.

This clone came up once. The CDR3 sequence: CSVEVRQGGEQYF. Written as DNA, the CDR3 is TGCAGCGTTGAAGTTCGGCAGGGGGGCGAGCAGTACTTC. This rearrangement joins TRBV29-1 to TRBJ2-7; D possibly corresponds to TRBD1 (7 bases). Trimming left V 1 base short and J 6 bases short, with 13 bases between. The CDR3 is 13 residues long. The V gene's germline CDR1 is SQVTM and CDR2 ANQGSEA.

This rearrangement joins TRBV19 to TRBJ2-7; D gene ambiguous. CDR3 size: 14 residues. The ends were cut back, 4 bases at V and 0 bases at J, with 10 bases in the middle. Germline CDR1 is LNHDA and CDR2 is SQIVND (reference sequence). The chain's CDR3 is CASSTAESSYEQYF. CDR3 coding DNA: TGTGCCAGTAGTACGGCCGAGAGCTCCTACGAGCAGTACTTC.

This clone was recorded only once. This sequence joins TRBV5-5 and TRBJ2-5, with D perhaps TRBD2 (6 bases). The CDR3 contains 15 residues. Germline V lookup: CDR1 SGHKS, CDR2 YYEKEE (reference sequence). Between the trimmed V and J ends, which lost 6 bases and 5 bases, there was a span of 20 bases. CDR3 region: CASISGGEVAETQYF. The CDR3 DNA is TGTGCCAGCATAAGTGGCGGGGAGGTTGCGGAGACCCAGTACTTC.

This rearrangement joins TRBV29-1 to TRBJ2-6, with 8 bases lining up with TRBD1. The CDR3 has 14 amino acids. CDR1 SQVTM and CDR2 ANQGSEA come from the germline V gene. Unmatched junction bases numbered 3, after V lost 6 bases and J lost 2 bases. The CDR3 here is CSVSDRAGANVLTF. The DNA of the CDR3 is TGCAGCGTCTCGGACAGGGCTGGGGCCAACGTCCTGACTTTC.

The CDR3 DNA reads TGTGCCAGCAGCCAGCTATACAATTCACCCCTCCACTTT. Protein product: CASSQLYNSPLHF. The J gene is TRBJ1-6, the V gene TRBV5-4; D unresolved. The CDR3 has 13 amino acids. Germline lookup yields CDR1 SGHNT and CDR2 YYREEE (reference sequence). Trimming cost V 4 bases and J 7 bases, with 9 bases left between them.

This chain joins TRBV27 and TRBJ2-3, with TRBD2 matching 13 bases. In germline, CDR1 is MNHEY, CDR2 SMNVEV (reference sequence). The CDR3 has 19 residues. V gave up 5 bases and J gave up 0 bases; unmatched junction bases: 11. CDR3 protein: CASSPIRTSGGYSTDTQYF. DNA for the CDR3: TGTGCCAGCAGTCCCATAAGGACTAGCGGGGGTTATAGCACAGATACGCAGTATTTT.

The chain carries TRBV15 and TRBJ2-1, with 8 positions matching TRBD1. CDR3 length: 15 amino acids. Per germline, CDR1 LNHNV and CDR2 YYDKDF (reference sequence). The V segment lost 7 bases and the J segment 7 bases; nucleotides outside the gene matches: 12. The CDR3 coding sequence is TGTGCCACCACACCCCTTAAGACAGGGGATAATGAGCAGTTCTTC. Translation gives CATTPLKTGDNEQFF.

The count of this clone is one. The chain links TRBV27 to TRBJ2-7; either TRBD1 or TRBD2 may fit D (5 bases each). The CDR3 length is 14 residues. The ends were cut back, 5 bases at V and 3 bases at J, with 14 bases in the middle. Looked up from germline, CDR1 is MNHEY and CDR2 is SMNVEV (reference sequence). CDR3: CASSLSGGIYEQYF. The CDR3 DNA follows: TGTGCCAGCAGTCTTTCTGGGGGAATCTACGAGCAGTACTTC.

The chain recombines TRBV6-6 with TRBJ2-7, with a possible D match to TRBD1 (5 bases). CDR1 and CDR2 (germline): MNHNY, SVGAGI (reference sequence). Trimming shortened V by 2 bases and J by 2 bases, and 10 bases separated the two germline ends. This CDR3 is 14 amino acids long. The CDR3 nucleotides are TGTGCCAGCAGTTACGAGGACAAGACCTACGAGCAGTACTTC. The encoded protein is CASSYEDKTYEQYF.